Presented here are 22 T cell receptor beta chains from one specimen sequenced in a study of immune heterogeneity within non-small cell lung tumors. Multiplex PCR (32 V and 13 J primers) was used to amplify the TCR beta CDR3. A single record per CDR3 protein comes from TCRdb applying MiXCR to the multiplex PCR reads. The sample carries nearly 15,000 distinct CDR3 sequences, roughly 29% recorded once. Bulk tumor genomic DNA (approximately 570 ng per sample) served as template. Multiple biopsies spaced far apart were taken from each primary tumor during surgery. Patients had untreated, newly diagnosed non-small cell lung cancer and underwent curative surgery. The sample taken for sequencing was lung tumor tissue. The source of these receptors is a woman in her 50s with non-small cell lung cancer.

Many counts were recorded for this clonotype. This chain connects TRBV24-1 to TRBJ2-2; 10 nucleotides agree with TRBD2. CDR3 length equals 14 residues. The V and J ends lost 9 bases and 5 bases, in that order; junction bases with no gene match: 5. The germline gives CDR1 KGHDR, CDR2 SFDVKD. CDR3 amino acids: CATSSGRGTGELFF. The CDR3 bases are TGTGCCACCTCCAGCGGGAGGGGGACCGGGGAGCTGTTTTTT.

In its sample, this clonotype was seen a few times. One end of the junction is discordant with germline, which a read error may explain. This chain uses TRBV29-1 with TRBJ1-1; 7 positions match TRBD1. The CDR3 totals 14 residues. The germline V gene has CDR1 SQVTM and CDR2 ANQGSEA. The CDR3 spells CSVSGRQGDTEAFF. DNA of the CDR3: TGTAGCGTCTCTGGGAGGCAGGGGGACACTGAAGCTTTCTTT.

This clonotype was picked up many times. The chain carries TRBV10-3 and TRBJ2-2, with 7 bases lining up with TRBD1. The V and J ends lost 0 bases and 6 bases, in that order; junction bases with no gene match: 7. This CDR3 has 16 amino acids. Germline loops: CDR1 ENHRY, CDR2 SYGVKD. The CDR3 protein is CAISESARQGSGELFF. In DNA, the CDR3 is TGTGCCATCAGTGAGTCGGCGAGACAGGGATCCGGGGAGCTGTTTTTT.

Worth noting for this clonotype: Mismatch with germline at one junction end may stem from a read error. The chain employs TRBV7-9 and TRBJ2-1; D is unresolved. CDR3 length equals 12 residues. CDR1 is SEHNR, CDR2 FQNEAQ, per germline (reference sequence). The CDR3, as DNA: TGTGCCAGCAACTTAGTCTGGGATGAGCAGTTCTTC. Amino acids: CASNLVWDEQFF.

This chain joins TRBV3-1 and TRBJ2-1; TRBD2 aligns across 7 bases. Germline CDR1 and CDR2: LGHDT and YNNKEL (reference sequence). The CDR3 has 17 residues. J gave up 5 bases and V 1 base, and 11 bases lay outside the gene matches. Written as DNA, the CDR3 is TGTGCCAGCAGCCAAGTTATTGCGGGAGAGGATGACAATGAGCAGTTCTTC. Its protein product is CASSQVIAGEDDNEQFF.

In the case of this clonotype: A much more abundant neighbour one base away suggests this may be a read error. This sequence joins TRBV6-2 or TRBV6-3 and TRBJ1-6; D may be TRBD1 (5 bases). The CDR3 totals 17 residues. From germline, CDR1 is MNHEY and CDR2 SVGEGT. The V end lost 0 bases, the J end lost 9 bases, and 18 bases lay between the germline ends. The CDR3 reads CASSYSNPPGSRSPLHF. The CDR3 DNA reads TGTGCCAGCAGTTACTCGAATCCACCAGGGTCTCGTTCACCCCTCCACTTT.

The chain links TRBV27 to TRBJ2-7; D unresolved. Germline CDR1 MNHEY, CDR2 SMNVEV (reference sequence). Trimming took off 5 bases at V and 3 bases at J, with 8 bases between the two ends. This CDR3 has 12 residues. CDR3 DNA: TGTGCCAGCAGTGGTCAGCACTACGAGCAGTACTTC. Encoded protein: CASSGQHYEQYF.

Worth noting for this clonotype: The CDR3 does not end in the conserved phenylalanine or tryptophan, so this is likely a read error. The rearrangement uses TRBV9 and TRBJ1-3; D is unresolved. Germline CDR1 and CDR2: SGDLS and YYNGEE. V was shortened by 0 bases and J by 4 bases, with 11 bases between the two germline ends. This CDR3 comprises 15 residues. The CDR3 loop is CASSVEGLGGNTIYS. DNA of the CDR3: TGTGCCAGCAGCGTAGAAGGTCTGGGGGGAAACACCATATATTCT.

This clonotype was seen only a few times. The chain carries TRBV18 and TRBJ2-1, with 8 bases that match TRBD2. This CDR3 spans 17 amino acids. Germline CDR1 KGHSH, CDR2 LQKENI. J lost 6 bases, V lost 2 bases, and 12 bases had no gene match. CDR3 in DNA: TGTGCCAGCTCACCAGATATCGGTCGGGAGGGCCGCAATGAGCAGTTCTTC. Translated, it gives CASSPDIGREGRNEQFF.

The genes are TRBV20-1 and TRBJ2-7, with TRBD1 matching over 7 bases. J lost 0 bases, V lost 1 base, and 9 bases had no gene match. CDR3 size: 16 residues. Per the germline V gene, CDR1 is DFQATT and CDR2 is SNEGSKA (reference sequence). The DNA of the CDR3 is TGCAGTGCTAGAGGCCCGGGACAGCACAGCTCCTACGAGCAGTACTTC. Protein: CSARGPGQHSSYEQYF.

Details on this clonotype: Germline and junction disagree at one end, which may indicate a read error. The V call is TRBV9, the J call TRBJ2-3; D not certain. Germline V gene data show CDR1 as SGDLS and CDR2 as YYNGEE. This CDR3 spans 15 amino acids. The CDR3 sequence: CASRVAGWLSDTQYF. The CDR3 bases are TGTGCCAGCAGAGTAGCAGGCTGGTTGTCAGATACGCAGTATTTT.

This clonotype was detected a few times. The chain combines TRBV25-1 with TRBJ2-5; 12 bases are shared with TRBD2. Germline CDR1 and CDR2: MGHDK and SYGVNS. Trimming took 1 base from V and 2 from J; bases not matched to a gene: 5. The CDR3 has 17 amino acids. In DNA, the CDR3 is TGTGCCAGCAGTGAATCTGGACTAGCGGGACTTCAAGAGACCCAGTACTTC. Its protein product is CASSESGLAGLQETQYF.

This clonotype came up many times. The V and J genes are TRBV27 and TRBJ1-2, with 8 bases that match TRBD1. The trim removed 1 base at V and 6 bases at J, leaving 7 bases unmatched. The V gene's germline CDR1 is MNHEY and CDR2 SMNVEV (reference sequence). This CDR3 contains 15 residues. This CDR3 reads CASSLLPGGANGYTF. CDR3 DNA sequence: TGTGCCAGCAGTTTATTACCAGGGGGCGCGAATGGCTACACCTTC.

The CDR3 DNA sequence: TGCGCCAGCAGCCAGGGGGTCCAGCAGGCCCGGAACTATGGCTACACCTTC. It yields the protein CASSQGVQQARNYGYTF. The chain is built from TRBV5-1 and TRBJ1-2, with 7 positions matching TRBD1. With V trimmed by 4 bases and J by 2 bases, 14 bases remained unmatched. CDR1 and CDR2 (germline): SGHRS, YFSETQ. The CDR3 loop spans 17 amino acids.

This clonotype was picked up many times. The J gene is TRBJ2-2, the V gene TRBV6-1; TRBD2 agrees at 9 bases. V shed 2 bases, J shed 6 bases, and the junction held 4 bases outside the gene matches. Germline V gives CDR1 MNHNS, CDR2 SASEGT. The CDR3 totals 15 residues. The CDR3 loop is CASSELAGEAGELFF. In nucleotides, the CDR3 is TGTGCCAGCAGTGAATTAGCGGGAGAGGCCGGGGAGCTGTTTTTT.

This clonotype was detected only a few times. This chain uses TRBV19 with TRBJ1-6; D call uncertain. Germline CDR1 is LNHDA and CDR2 is SQIVND (reference sequence). This CDR3 has 14 residues. V lost 4 bases and J lost 11, with 15 bases in between. The CDR3 sequence: CASSTEGLMAPLHF. Here the CDR3 DNA reads TGTGCCAGTAGTACAGAAGGACTGATGGCACCCCTCCACTTT.

There are many counts of this clonotype. CDR3: CASSASGKETQYF. CDR3 nucleotide sequence: TGTGCCAGCTCAGCTAGCGGGAAGGAGACCCAGTACTTC. The genes are TRBV18 and TRBJ2-5, with 9 bases lining up with TRBD2. Germline V gives CDR1 KGHSH, CDR2 LQKENI. This CDR3 is built from 13 residues. The J segment lost 5 bases and the V segment lost 5 bases, leaving 3 bases of the junction unmatched.

This clonotype was seen a handful of times. A clone one base away is much larger, so this may be a read error. The CDR3 region is CVSSLYPYEQYF. The CDR3 coding sequence is TGTGTCAGCAGTTTATATCCCTACGAGCAGTACTTC. V gene TRBV28 combines with J gene TRBJ2-7; D call uncertain. The germline V gene has CDR1 MDHEN and CDR2 SYDVKM. The CDR3 is made up of 12 amino acids.

Ten or more counts support this clonotype. The chain is built from TRBV27 and TRBJ2-5; D not certain. The ends were cut back, 2 bases at V and 0 bases at J, with 4 bases in the middle. CDR3 size: 13 residues. Per the germline V gene, CDR1 is MNHEY and CDR2 is SMNVEV (reference sequence). The CDR3 region is CASSLHYQETQYF. CDR3 DNA sequence: TGTGCCAGCAGTTTACACTACCAAGAGACCCAGTACTTC.

The table lists this clonotype with a count of one. Just one base apart from a much larger clone, this may be a read error. The gene calls are TRBV10-3 and TRBJ1-2; possibly TRBD1 for D (5 bases). Germline V CDR1 and CDR2: ENHRY, SYGVKD. This CDR3 region has 13 residues. CDR3: CAISESGGTGYSF. The DNA of the CDR3 is TGTGCCATCAGTGAGTCGGGGGGGACCGGCTACTCCTTC.

The gene calls are TRBV4-1 and TRBJ2-2; D gene uncertain. The CDR3 contains 16 residues. V lost 4 bases and J lost 0, with 12 bases in between. Per germline, CDR1 MGHRA and CDR2 YSYEKL. CDR3 nucleotide sequence: TGCGCCAGCAGCCCCCGACATACGGCGAACACCGGGGAGCTGTTTTTT. Translated: CASSPRHTANTGELFF.

This clonotype is judged medium-sized. V usage is TRBV5-1 and J usage is TRBJ2-7; 7 positions match TRBD1. CDR1 is SGHRS, CDR2 YFSETQ, per germline. The CDR3 runs 14 residues. V shed 0 bases, J shed 2 bases, and the junction held 2 bases outside the gene matches. CDR3 bases: TGCGCCAGCAGCTTGGCAGGGGGACCCTACGAGCAGTACTTC. It translates to CASSLAGGPYEQYF.